The text below deals with one T cell receptor beta chain. Its matching antigen is unknown. V was pared by 1 base and J by 2 bases, with 16 bases between. CDR3 length: 17 amino acids. CDR1 and CDR2 from the germline V gene are LGHNA and YNFKEQ. The data were taken from a study of a mutant IDH1 vaccine in newly diagnosed glioma. About the research overall: Vaccines were begun 4-6 weeks after radiotherapy alone, or with temozolomide cycles.

The data were produced by immunoSEQ multiplex PCR, yet TCRdb's version contains in-frame clones alone and is incomplete. The sample has tens of thousands of clones; about three quarters are singletons. The time point is: week 35, safety follow-up. Doses consisted of 300 ug of mutant IDH1 20-mer peptide each, paired with topical imiquimod. General study findings and limits: Among top peripheral T cell clonotypes, changes seemed unrelated to pseudoprogression.

This specimen consisted of PBMCs, obtained from a glioma patient whose treatment included an IDH1 peptide vaccine. The chain joins TRBV4-2 to TRBJ2-3; D gene uncertain. The clonotype comes from a man aged 35 to 55 with glioma. The CDR3 is CASSQAHRLPNTDTQYF. CDR3 bases: TGTGCCAGCAGCCAAGCCCACAGACTTCCAAACACAGATACGCAGTATTTT.